This T cell receptor beta chain was observed in a study of cytomegalovirus exposure and HLA in healthy donors. Germline CDR1 reads SGHRS; CDR2 reads YFSETQ. CDR3 length equals 15 residues. V lost 0 bases and J lost 4; bases outside the gene matches: 5. 13 Jbeta primers and 60 Vbeta primers were used for the PCR. Clones were sequenced by immunoSEQ multiplex PCR, and TCRdb holds only the in-frame ones, with some missing. The sample records about 100,000 clones, 60% to 80% being singletons. Study-level findings and limits: The investigators catalogued 164 TCR beta chains as cytomegalovirus-associated. It was reported in a later analysis that an Asian-associated ancestry cluster showed fewer N-insertions than the roughly 620-donor mean.

Details on this clone: The antigen remains undetermined.

The chain carries TRBV5-1 and TRBJ2-5; 8 bases match TRBD2. This clonotype originated in a woman aged 18-35 years in good health and CMV-seropositive. The sample consisted of PBMCs. The CDR3 is CASSLAAGGRETQYF. CDR3 sequence (DNA): TGCGCCAGCAGCTTGGCGGCGGGAGGAAGAGAGACCCAGTACTTC.